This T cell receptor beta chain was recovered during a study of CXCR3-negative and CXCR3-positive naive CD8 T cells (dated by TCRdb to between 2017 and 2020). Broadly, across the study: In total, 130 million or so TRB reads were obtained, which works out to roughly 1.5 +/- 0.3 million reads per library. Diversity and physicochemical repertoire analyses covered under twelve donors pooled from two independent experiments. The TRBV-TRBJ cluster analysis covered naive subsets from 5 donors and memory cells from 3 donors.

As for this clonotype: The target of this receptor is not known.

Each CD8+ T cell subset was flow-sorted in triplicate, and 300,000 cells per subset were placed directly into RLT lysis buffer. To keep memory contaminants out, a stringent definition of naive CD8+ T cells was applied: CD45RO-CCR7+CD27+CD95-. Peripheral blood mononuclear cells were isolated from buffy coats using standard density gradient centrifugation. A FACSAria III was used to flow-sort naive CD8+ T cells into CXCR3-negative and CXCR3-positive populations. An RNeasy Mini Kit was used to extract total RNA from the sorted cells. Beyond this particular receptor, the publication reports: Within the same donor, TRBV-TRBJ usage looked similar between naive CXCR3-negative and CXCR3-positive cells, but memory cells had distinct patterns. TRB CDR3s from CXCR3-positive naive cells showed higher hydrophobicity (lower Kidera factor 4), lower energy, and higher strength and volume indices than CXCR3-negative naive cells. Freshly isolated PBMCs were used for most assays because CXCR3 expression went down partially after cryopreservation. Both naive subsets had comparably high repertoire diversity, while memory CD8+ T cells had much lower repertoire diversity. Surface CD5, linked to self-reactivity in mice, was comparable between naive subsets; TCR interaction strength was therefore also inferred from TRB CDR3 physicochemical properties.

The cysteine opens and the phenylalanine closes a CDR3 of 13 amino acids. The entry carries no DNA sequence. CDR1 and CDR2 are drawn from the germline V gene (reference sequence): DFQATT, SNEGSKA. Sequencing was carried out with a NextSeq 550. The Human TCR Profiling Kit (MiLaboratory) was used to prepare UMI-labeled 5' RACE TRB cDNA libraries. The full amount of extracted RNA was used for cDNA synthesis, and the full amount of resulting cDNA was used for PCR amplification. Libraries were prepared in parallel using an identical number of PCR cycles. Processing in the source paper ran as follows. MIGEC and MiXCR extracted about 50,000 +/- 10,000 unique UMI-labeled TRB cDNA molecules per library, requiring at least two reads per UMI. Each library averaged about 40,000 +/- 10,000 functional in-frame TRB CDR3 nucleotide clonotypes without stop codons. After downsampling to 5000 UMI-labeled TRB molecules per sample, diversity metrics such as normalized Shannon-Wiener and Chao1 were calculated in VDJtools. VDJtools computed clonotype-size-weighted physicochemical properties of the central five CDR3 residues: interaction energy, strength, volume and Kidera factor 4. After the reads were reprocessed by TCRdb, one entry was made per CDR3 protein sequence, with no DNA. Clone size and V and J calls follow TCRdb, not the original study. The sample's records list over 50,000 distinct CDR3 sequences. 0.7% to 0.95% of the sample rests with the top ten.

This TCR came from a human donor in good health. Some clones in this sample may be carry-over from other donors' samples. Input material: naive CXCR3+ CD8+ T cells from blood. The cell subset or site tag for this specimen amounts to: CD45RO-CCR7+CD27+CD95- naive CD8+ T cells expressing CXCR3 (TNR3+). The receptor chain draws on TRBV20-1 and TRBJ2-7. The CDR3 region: CSARDRGSYEQCF.